This TCR beta chain appears in the sequencing data of a study of blood T cell repertoires in COVID-19. Whole-study context: Samples came from the United States, Italy and Spain, spanning acute and convalescent COVID-19. T cells, B-cell-depleted T cells, or PBMCs provided the cDNA or gDNA that served as material.

In the original processing: Nucleated cell counts were estimated from reference gene primer amplification. Profiling relied on immunoSEQ multiplex PCR, and the TCRdb table lists in-frame clones only, not all of them. The V and J calls and clone size come from that table; D and trimming were worked out from the DNA. Among fewer than 150,000 clones listed, around four fifths were seen once. V was pared by 2 bases and J by 7 bases, with 3 bases of the junction left unmatched. The CDR3 length is 13 residues. Per the germline V gene, CDR1 is WSHSY and CDR2 is SAAADI. This clone was counted ten times or more.

The sequenced sample consisted of peripheral blood. The clonotype originates from a human donor in a cohort sampled during active COVID-19. This chain links TRBV10-2 with TRBJ1-2, with 8 bases fitting TRBD1. The CDR3 nucleotides are TGCGCCAGCAGTGAGGACAGGGGCGTTGGCTACACCTTC. It codes for CASSEDRGVGYTF.